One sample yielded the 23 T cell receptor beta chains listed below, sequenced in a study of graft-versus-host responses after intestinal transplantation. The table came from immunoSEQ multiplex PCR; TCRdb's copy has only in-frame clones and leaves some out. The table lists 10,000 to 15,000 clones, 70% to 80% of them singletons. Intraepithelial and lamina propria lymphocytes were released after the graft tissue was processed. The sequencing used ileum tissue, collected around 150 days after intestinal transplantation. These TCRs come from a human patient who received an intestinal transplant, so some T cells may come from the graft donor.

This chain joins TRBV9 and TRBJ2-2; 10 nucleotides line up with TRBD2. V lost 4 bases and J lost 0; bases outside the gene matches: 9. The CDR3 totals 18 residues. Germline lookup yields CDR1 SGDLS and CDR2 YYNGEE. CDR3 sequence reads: CASSKIPSGSSNTGELFF. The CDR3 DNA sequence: TGTGCCAGCAGCAAAATTCCTAGCGGGAGTTCGAACACCGGGGAGCTGTTTTTT.

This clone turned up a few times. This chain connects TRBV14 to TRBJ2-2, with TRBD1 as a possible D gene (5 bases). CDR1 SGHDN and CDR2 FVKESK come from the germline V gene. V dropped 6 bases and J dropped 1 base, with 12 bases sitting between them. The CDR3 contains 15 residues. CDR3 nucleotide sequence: TGTGCCAGCAGTCAATCCCAGGGGAACACCGGGGAGCTGTTTTTT. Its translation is CASSQSQGNTGELFF.

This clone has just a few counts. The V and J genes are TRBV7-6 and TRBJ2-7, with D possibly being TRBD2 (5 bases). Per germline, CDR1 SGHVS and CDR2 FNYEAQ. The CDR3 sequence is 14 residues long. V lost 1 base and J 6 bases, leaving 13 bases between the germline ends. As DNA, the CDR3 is TGTGCCAGCAGCTTAGGATTGGAGGCAGGCGAGCAGTACTTC. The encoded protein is CASSLGLEAGEQYF.

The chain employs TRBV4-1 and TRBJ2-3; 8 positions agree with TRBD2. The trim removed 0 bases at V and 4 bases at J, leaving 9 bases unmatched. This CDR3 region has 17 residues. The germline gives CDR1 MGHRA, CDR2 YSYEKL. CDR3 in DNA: TGCGCCAGCAGCCAAGATTTCCCGGGGACTAGTCCAGATACGCAGTATTTT. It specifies CASSQDFPGTSPDTQYF.

The CDR3: CASSPVSTSSYNEQFF. CDR3 bases: TGTGCCAGCAGTCCCGTTAGCACCAGCTCCTACAATGAGCAGTTCTTC. The V call is TRBV28, the J call TRBJ2-1; D is unresolved. Germline V CDR1 and CDR2: MDHEN, SYDVKM. The CDR3 covers 16 residues. V shed 5 bases and J shed 0 bases, with 14 bases lying between them.

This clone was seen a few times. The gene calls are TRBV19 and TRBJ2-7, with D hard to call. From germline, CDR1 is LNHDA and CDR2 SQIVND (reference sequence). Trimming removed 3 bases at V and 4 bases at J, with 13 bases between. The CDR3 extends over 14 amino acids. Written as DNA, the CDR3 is TGTGCCAGTAGTATGCAGTCGGAGTCGTACGAGCAGTACTTC. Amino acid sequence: CASSMQSESYEQYF.

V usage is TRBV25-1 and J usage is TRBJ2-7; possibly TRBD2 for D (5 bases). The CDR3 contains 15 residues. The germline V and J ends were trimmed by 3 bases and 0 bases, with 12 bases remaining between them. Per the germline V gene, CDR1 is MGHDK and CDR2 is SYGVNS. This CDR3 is CASSDPQRTSYEQYF. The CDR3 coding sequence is TGTGCCAGCAGTGATCCCCAGCGGACCTCCTACGAGCAGTACTTC.

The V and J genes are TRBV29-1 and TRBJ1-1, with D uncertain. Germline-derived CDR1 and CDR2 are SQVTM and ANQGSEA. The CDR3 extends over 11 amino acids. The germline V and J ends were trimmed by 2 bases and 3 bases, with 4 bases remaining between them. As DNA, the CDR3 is TGCAGCGTTGAACAGGACACTGAAGCTTTCTTT. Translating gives CSVEQDTEAFF.

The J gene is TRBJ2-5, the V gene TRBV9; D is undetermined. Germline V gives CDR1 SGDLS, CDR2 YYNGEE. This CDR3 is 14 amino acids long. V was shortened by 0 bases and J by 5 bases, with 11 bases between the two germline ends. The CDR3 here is CASSVEPGTETQYF. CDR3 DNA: TGTGCCAGCAGCGTAGAACCGGGTACGGAGACCCAGTACTTC.

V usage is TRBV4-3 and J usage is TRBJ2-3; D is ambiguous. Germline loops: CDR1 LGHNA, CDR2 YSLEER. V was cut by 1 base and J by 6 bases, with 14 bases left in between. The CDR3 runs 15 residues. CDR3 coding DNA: TGCGCCAGCAGCCAAGCTTTAGTTCTCCCCGATACGCAGTATTTT. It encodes CASSQALVLPDTQYF.

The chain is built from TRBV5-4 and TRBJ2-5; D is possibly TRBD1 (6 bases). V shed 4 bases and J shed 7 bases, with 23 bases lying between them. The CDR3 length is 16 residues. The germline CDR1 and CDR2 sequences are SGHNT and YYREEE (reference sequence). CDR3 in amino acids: CASSPEKPSLGGTQYF. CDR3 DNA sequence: TGTGCCAGCAGCCCCGAAAAGCCTAGCCTAGGGGGGACCCAGTACTTC.

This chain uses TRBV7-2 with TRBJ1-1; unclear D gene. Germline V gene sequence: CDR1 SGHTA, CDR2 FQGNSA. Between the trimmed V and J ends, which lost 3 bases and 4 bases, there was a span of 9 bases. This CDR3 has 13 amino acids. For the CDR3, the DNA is TGTGCCAGCAGCTTCTCAGGCCCCACTGAAGCTTTCTTT. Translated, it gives CASSFSGPTEAFF.

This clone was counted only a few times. The CDR3 loop is CAISESRMGLAGAGEQFF. The CDR3 DNA sequence: TGTGCCATCAGTGAGTCGAGAATGGGGCTAGCGGGAGCAGGGGAGCAGTTCTTC. The V and J genes are TRBV10-3 and TRBJ2-1; 10 nucleotides line up with TRBD2. The junction had 15 bases not matched to a gene; V was cut back by 0 bases and J by 10 bases. CDR1 and CDR2 (germline): ENHRY, SYGVKD. This CDR3 is 18 amino acids long.

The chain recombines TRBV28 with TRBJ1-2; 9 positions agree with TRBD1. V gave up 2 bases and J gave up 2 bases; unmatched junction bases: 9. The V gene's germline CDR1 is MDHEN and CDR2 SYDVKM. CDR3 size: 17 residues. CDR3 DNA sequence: TGTGCCAGCAGTTTAAACCACGGAGGACAGGGGAACTATGGCTACACCTTC. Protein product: CASSLNHGGQGNYGYTF.

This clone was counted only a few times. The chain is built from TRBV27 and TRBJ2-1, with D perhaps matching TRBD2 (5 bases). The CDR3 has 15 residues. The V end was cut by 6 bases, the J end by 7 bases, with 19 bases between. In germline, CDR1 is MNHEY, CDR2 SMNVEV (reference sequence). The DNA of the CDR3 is TGTGCCAGCAGCACCTTGACCGGGGTAAGGAATGAGCAGTTCTTC. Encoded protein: CASSTLTGVRNEQFF.

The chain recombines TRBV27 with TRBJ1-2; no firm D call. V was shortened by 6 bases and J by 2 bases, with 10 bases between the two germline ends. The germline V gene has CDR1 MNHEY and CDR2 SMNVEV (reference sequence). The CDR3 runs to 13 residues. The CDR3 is CASRPRENYGYTF. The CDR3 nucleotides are TGTGCCAGCAGGCCGAGGGAAAACTATGGCTACACCTTC.

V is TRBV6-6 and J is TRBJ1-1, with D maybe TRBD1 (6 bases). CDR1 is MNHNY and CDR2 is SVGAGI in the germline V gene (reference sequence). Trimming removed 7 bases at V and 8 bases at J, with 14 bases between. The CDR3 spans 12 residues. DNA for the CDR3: TGTGCCAGCACCAGAGGACAGCAAGAAGCTTTCTTT. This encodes CASTRGQQEAFF.

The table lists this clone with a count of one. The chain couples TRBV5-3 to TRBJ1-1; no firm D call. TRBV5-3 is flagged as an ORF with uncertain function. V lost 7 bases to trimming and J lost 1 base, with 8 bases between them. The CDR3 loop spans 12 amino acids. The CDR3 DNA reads TGTGCCAGAGCCGCAGGGAACACTGAAGCTTTCTTT. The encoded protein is CARAAGNTEAFF.

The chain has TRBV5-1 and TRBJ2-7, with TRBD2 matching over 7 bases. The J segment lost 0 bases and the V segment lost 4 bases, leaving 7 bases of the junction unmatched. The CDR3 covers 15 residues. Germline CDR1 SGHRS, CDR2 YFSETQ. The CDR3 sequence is CASSPIGGSSYEQYF. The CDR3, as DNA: TGCGCCAGCAGCCCAATTGGCGGGAGCTCCTACGAGCAGTACTTC.

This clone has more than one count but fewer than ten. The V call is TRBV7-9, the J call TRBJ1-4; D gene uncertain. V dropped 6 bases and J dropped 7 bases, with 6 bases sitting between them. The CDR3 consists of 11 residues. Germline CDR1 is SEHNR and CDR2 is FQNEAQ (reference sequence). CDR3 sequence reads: CASRAGEKLFF. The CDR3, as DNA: TGTGCCAGCAGGGCGGGTGAAAAACTGTTTTTT. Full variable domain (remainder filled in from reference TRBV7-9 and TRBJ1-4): DTGVSQNPRHKITKRGQNVTFRCDPISEHNRLYWYRQTLGQGPEFLTYFQNEAQLEKSRLLSDRFSAERPKGSFSTLEIQRTEQGDSAMYLCASRAGEKLFFGSGTQLSVL.

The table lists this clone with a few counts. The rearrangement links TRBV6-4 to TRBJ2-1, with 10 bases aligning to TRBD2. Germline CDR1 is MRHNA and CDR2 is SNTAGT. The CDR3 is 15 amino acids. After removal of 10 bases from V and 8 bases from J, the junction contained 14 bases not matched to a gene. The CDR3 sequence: CAIPRAGGPNHEQFF. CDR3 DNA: TGTGCCATCCCTCGAGCGGGAGGGCCTAACCATGAGCAGTTCTTC.

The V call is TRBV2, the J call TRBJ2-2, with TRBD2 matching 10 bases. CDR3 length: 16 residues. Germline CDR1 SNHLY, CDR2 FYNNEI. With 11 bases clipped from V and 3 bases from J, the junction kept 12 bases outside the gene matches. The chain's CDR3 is CAAGSGGAADTGELFF. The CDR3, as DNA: TGTGCCGCAGGGAGCGGGGGGGCGGCGGACACCGGGGAGCTGTTTTTT. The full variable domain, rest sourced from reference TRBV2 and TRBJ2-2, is EPEVTQTPSHQVTQMGQEVILRCVPISNHLYFYWYRQILGQKVEFLVSFYNNEISEKSEIFDDQFSVERPDGSNFTLKIRSTKLEDSAMYFCAAGSGGAADTGELFFGEGSRLTVL.

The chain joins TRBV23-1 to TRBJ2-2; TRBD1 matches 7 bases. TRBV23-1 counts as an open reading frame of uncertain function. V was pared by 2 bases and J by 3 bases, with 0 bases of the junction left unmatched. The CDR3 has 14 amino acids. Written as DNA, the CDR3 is TGCGCCAGCAGTCAAGACAGGGACACCGGGGAGCTGTTTTTT. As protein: CASSQDRDTGELFF.